This T cell receptor beta chain was retrieved from a study of CD8 T cells in Susac syndrome. Study conclusions and caveats: The study conceded that relatively few individuals underwent its TCR sequencing and HLA analysis.

Random hexamers were used to reverse transcribe an amount of about 0.5 to 1 ug RNA. Amplification of TCR beta CDR3 across 54 Vbeta and 13 Jbeta was performed with immunoSEQ multiplex PCR. TCRdb redid the calling of the immunoSEQ multiplex PCR reads with MiXCR, one entry per CDR3 protein. The sample has roughly 130,000 distinct CDR3 sequences; roughly 95% are singletons. As concerns this clonotype: Its antigen is undetermined.

CDR1 DFQATT and CDR2 SNEGSKA come from the germline V gene (reference sequence). The CDR3 has 12 amino acids. The trim removed 6 bases at V and 7 bases at J, leaving 7 bases unmatched. The chain is built from TRBV20-1 and TRBJ1-2, with 8 bases that match TRBD1. Sequencing was performed on CD4+ T cells from PBMCs. The TCR originated in a human donor with Susac syndrome. CDR3 amino acids: CSAGQVVSGYTF. CDR3 in DNA: TGCAGTGCGGGACAGGTGGTTAGTGGCTACACCTTC.